Listed below are T cell receptor beta chains from one sample, sequenced in a study of blood T cell repertoires in COVID-19. TCRdb keeps only in-frame clones here, not all; method: immunoSEQ multiplex PCR. The table lists under 80,000 clones, over 80% of them singletons, with around 5% in the top ten. Sequenced material: peripheral blood. The receptors stem from a man aged 65-85 years with acute or convalescent COVID-19. The CDR3 runs from the conserved cysteine through the conserved F or W. D genes are given only for firm matches. Where a row states a size, it is once, few, many or the class of an expanded clone; other rows omit it.

TRBV5-4	TRBJ1-1	.	.	CASSTTDTEAFF	TGTGCCAGCAGCACAACAGACACTGAAGCTTTCTTT
TRBV2	TRBJ2-1	.	.	CASIEREGNEQFF	TGTGCCAGCATAGAGAGGGAAGGTAATGAGCAGTTCTTC
TRBV4-1	TRBJ1-5	TRBD1	.	CASSQAPGTGGSQPQHF	TGCGCCAGCAGCCAAGCCCCCGGGACAGGGGGCAGTCAGCCCCAGCATTTT
TRBV7-7	TRBJ2-5	TRBD1	.	CASADREARETQYF	TGTGCTAGCGCGGACAGGGAAGCGCGAGAGACCCAGTACTTC
TRBV2	TRBJ1-4	.	.	CASSESVGVGEKLFF	TGTGCCAGCAGTGAGAGCGTAGGGGTAGGTGAAAAACTGTTTTTT
TRBV7-2	TRBJ2-3	.	.	CASSPRDWDRDTQYF	TGTGCCAGCAGCCCCCGGGACTGGGACCGGGATACGCAGTATTTT
TRBV4-1	TRBJ1-5	TRBD1	.	CASSHRDRGNQPQHF	TGCGCCAGCAGTCACCGGGACAGGGGTAATCAGCCCCAGCATTTT
TRBV7-9	TRBJ1-2	TRBD1	.	CASSWTGNYGYTF	TGTGCCAGCAGCTGGACAGGGAACTATGGCTACACCTTC
TRBV3-1/TRBV3-2	TRBJ1-5	TRBD1	.	CASSQDFPTGTGDQPQHF	TGTGCCAGCAGCCAAGACTTTCCGACAGGGACGGGTGATCAGCCCCAGCATTTT
TRBV19	TRBJ1-2	TRBD1	.	CASSIDRGRTGENGYTF	TGTGCCAGTAGTATAGATCGGGGAAGGACAGGGGAGAATGGCTACACCTTC
TRBV7-9	TRBJ1-1	TRBD1	.	CASSYGQGNTEAFF	TGTGCCAGCAGCTATGGACAGGGAAACACTGAAGCTTTCTTT
TRBV7-8	TRBJ1-1	.	medium-sized	CASSLGTPEAFF	TGTGCCAGCAGCTTAGGGACACCTGAAGCTTTCTTT
TRBV2	TRBJ2-7	.	once	CASSGGQGPPREQYF	TGTGCCAGCAGTGGGGGGCAAGGGCCCCCACGCGAGCAGTACTTC
TRBV15	TRBJ2-2	TRBD1	.	CATSRDQRRGQGFGELFF	TGTGCCACCAGCAGAGACCAGCGACGGGGACAGGGATTCGGGGAGCTGTTTTTT
TRBV13	TRBJ1-4	.	.	CASSNTGGDEKLFF	TGTGCCAGCAGCAATACCGGAGGGGATGAAAAACTGTTTTTT